What follows is one TCR beta chain and its context. The sample is drawn from a study of T cell changes during pregnancy in multiple sclerosis. The CDR3 runs to 15 residues. The trim removed 5 bases at V and 4 bases at J, leaving 8 bases unmatched. Per the germline V gene, CDR1 is SEHNR and CDR2 is FQNEAQ (reference sequence). Method: immunoSEQ multiplex PCR; TCRdb's copy keeps in-frame clones and lacks some. This table holds about 70,000 clones, around 92% found once. The gene calls are TRBV7-9 and TRBJ2-7; 10 bases are a match to TRBD1. Sequences were derived from CD8+ T cells from peripheral blood mononuclear cells, sampled in the third trimester of pregnancy. The sequence was collected from a female donor in good health, enrolled as a control in a pregnancy study. CDR3 nucleotide sequence: TGTGCCAGCAGCCCCGGGACAGGGGAATTGTACGAGCAGTACTTC. This codes for CASSPGTGELYEQYF. Based on the CDR3 plus reference TRBV7-9 and TRBJ2-7, the full variable domain is DTGVSQNPRHKITKRGQNVTFRCDPISEHNRLYWYRQTLGQGPEFLTYFQNEAQLEKSRLLSDRFSAERPKGSFSTLEIQRTEQGDSAMYLCASSPGTGELYEQYFGPGTRLTVT.